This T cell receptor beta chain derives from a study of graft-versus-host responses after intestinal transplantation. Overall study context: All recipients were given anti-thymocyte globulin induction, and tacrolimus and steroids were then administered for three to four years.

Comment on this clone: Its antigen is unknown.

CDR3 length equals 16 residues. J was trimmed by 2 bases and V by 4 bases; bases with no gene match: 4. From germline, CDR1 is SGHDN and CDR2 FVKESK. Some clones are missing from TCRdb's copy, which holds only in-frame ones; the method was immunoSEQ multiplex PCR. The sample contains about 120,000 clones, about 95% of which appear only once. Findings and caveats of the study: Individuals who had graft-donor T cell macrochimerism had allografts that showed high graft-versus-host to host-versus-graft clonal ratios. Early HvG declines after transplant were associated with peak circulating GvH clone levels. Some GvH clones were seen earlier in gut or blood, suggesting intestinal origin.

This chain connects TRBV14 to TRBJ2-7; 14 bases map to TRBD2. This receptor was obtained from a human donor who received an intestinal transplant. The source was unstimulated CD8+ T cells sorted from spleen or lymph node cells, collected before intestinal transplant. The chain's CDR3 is CASSPGTSGSTYEQYF. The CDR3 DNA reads TGTGCCAGCAGCCCGGGGACTAGCGGGAGTACCTACGAGCAGTACTTC. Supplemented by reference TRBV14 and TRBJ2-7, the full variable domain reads EAGVTQFPSHSVIEKGQTVTLRCDPISGHDNLYWYRRVMGKEIKFLLHFVKESKQDESGMPNNRFLAERTGGTYSTLKVQPAELEDSGVYFCASSPGTSGSTYEQYFGPGTRLTVT.